Included here is one T cell receptor (beta chain) sequence, with context. Its antigen is undetermined. TCRdb re-derived calls from the RT-PCR reads in MiXCR, one entry per CDR3 protein. The sample has around 570,000 distinct CDR3 sequences; 6% to 9% are singletons. The sample originates from a study of response to subunit inactivated influenza vaccine. Notes on the study in general: Authors suggested each seasonal influenza vaccination recruits few new T cells.

The CDR3 totals 13 residues. Trimming stripped 2 bases from V and 7 bases from J, with 12 bases between. From germline, CDR1 is SGHRS and CDR2 YFSETQ. This clonotype originated in a man aged 50 to 75 who received an inactivated influenza vaccine. The specimen comprised PBMCs from blood, sampled approximately 25 months after vaccination. This chain uses TRBV5-1 with TRBJ1-1, with no clear D. CDR3 in amino acids: CASSFISGNEAFF. The DNA for the CDR3 is TGCGCCAGCAGCTTTATATCGGGGAATGAAGCTTTCTTT.